The following is a T cell receptor (beta chain) sequence with its context. Its target is unknown. This sample is part of a study of cytotoxic CD8 clonotypes in ibrutinib-treated CLL. General study points: Before falling back toward baseline at progression, clonality had risen at the time of ibrutinib response.

Produced via immunoSEQ multiplex PCR; TCRdb's table is partial and in-frame only. The profile shows 90,000 to 100,000 clones, around 80% of them singletons. Germline loops: CDR1 MNHNY, CDR2 SVGAGI (reference sequence). The CDR3 loop spans 13 amino acids. Trimming shortened V by 4 bases and J by 1 base, and 7 bases separated the two germline ends. This clonotype originated in a human donor with chronic lymphocytic leukemia. This rearrangement joins TRBV6-6 to TRBJ1-1, with D hard to call. Here the sequenced sample was PBMCs, taken after 12 months of ibrutinib treatment. The CDR3 is CASSSTPNTEAFF. The CDR3 region has the DNA TGTGCCAGCAGTTCCACACCGAACACTGAAGCTTTCTTT.